This is a list of T cell receptor beta chains from one sample in a study of blood T cells in healthy people across ages. TCRdb re-called the 5' RACE reads with MiXCR, one entry per CDR3 protein. The sample shows fewer than 1,200,000 distinct CDR3 sequences, less than 25% of them seen only once. These data were likewise used in another study, on T cells of mothers and their children.

Sequenced sample: blood. These TCRs come from a girl aged 2-10 years in good health. Both conserved end residues are part of each CDR3. A D gene is named only where the DNA matches it firmly. Only some rows state a clone size, as once, few, many or a class for expanded clones.

v_gene	d_gene	j_gene	abundance	CDR3aa	CDR3nt
TRBV3-1	TRBD1	TRBJ1-2	NA	CASRRTGDPYGYTF	TGTGCCAGCCGGAGGACAGGGGATCCCTATGGCTACACCTTC
TRBV20-1	NA	TRBJ2-1	NA	CSARDPGSSYNEQFF	TGCAGTGCTAGAGATCCAGGTAGCTCCTACAATGAGCAGTTCTTC
TRBV2	TRBD2	TRBJ2-1	NA	CASSEAGTSSVNEQFF	TGTGCCAGCAGTGAAGCAGGGACTAGCTCCGTCAATGAGCAGTTCTTC
TRBV24-1	TRBD2	TRBJ2-1	few	CATSDLLAGKVNEQFF	TGTGCCACCAGTGATTTACTAGCGGGTAAGGTTAATGAGCAGTTCTTC
TRBV10-3	TRBD1	TRBJ2-5	NA	CASSESRQGSETQYF	TGTGCCAGCAGTGAGTCCCGACAGGGATCGGAGACCCAGTACTTC
TRBV7-8	TRBD2	TRBJ2-1	many	CASSLSGGRYEQFF	TGTGCCAGCAGCTTGAGCGGGGGGCGGTATGAGCAGTTCTTC
TRBV6-5	NA	TRBJ1-2	NA	CASSYVGIDGYTF	TGTGCCAGCAGTTATGTGGGAATAGATGGCTACACCTTC
TRBV5-5	NA	TRBJ2-3	few	CASSSASNRERDTQYF	TGTGCCAGCAGCTCCGCCTCAAACAGGGAGCGGGATACGCAGTATTTT
TRBV7-2	NA	TRBJ2-7	NA	CASSFHLGNYEQYF	TGTGCCAGCAGCTTTCACTTAGGGAACTACGAGCAGTACTTC
TRBV25-1	NA	TRBJ2-4	few	CASSDLGGAKNIQYF	TGTGCCAGCAGTGACCTTGGTGGAGCCAAAAACATTCAGTACTTC
TRBV3-1	NA	TRBJ1-4	few	CARRPGFSMKNCFF	NA
TRBV18	NA	TRBJ1-2	few	CASPGQFGYTF	TGTGCCAGCCCAGGACAGTTTGGCTACACCTTC
TRBV2	NA	TRBJ2-4	NA	CASSEFNRQLSYF	TGTGCCAGCAGTGAATTTAACAGACAATTAAGCTACTTC
TRBV7-3	NA	TRBJ2-7	NA	CASSLSTGTEQYF	TGTGCCAGCAGCTTATCCACCGGGACAGAGCAGTACTTC
TRBV7-2	NA	TRBJ2-2	NA	CASSPITNTGELFF	TGTGCCAGCAGCCCCATTACTAACACCGGGGAGCTGTTTTTT
TRBV4-3	NA	TRBJ2-6	once	CASSQDTVSGANVLTF	TGCGCCAGCAGCCAAGATACGGTCTCTGGGGCCAACGTCCTGACTTTC
TRBV5-1	NA	TRBJ2-7	NA	CASRPTANPNEQYF	TGCGCCAGCAGGCCGACAGCCAATCCTAACGAGCAGTACTTC
TRBV24-1	NA	TRBJ2-7	few	CATSDPDSSYEQYF	TGTGCCACCAGTGACCCCGACAGCTCCTACGAGCAGTACTTC
TRBV6-2/TRBV6-3	NA	TRBJ2-7	NA	CASSYSVLSYEQYF	TGTGCCAGCAGTTACTCGGTACTTTCCTACGAGCAGTACTTC
TRBV5-1	TRBD2	TRBJ2-1	few	CASSAITSGEYNEQFF	TGCGCCAGCAGCGCCATAACTAGCGGGGAATACAATGAGCAGTTCTTC
TRBV29-1	NA	TRBJ2-1	NA	CSVLAETNEQFF	TGCAGCGTCCTAGCAGAGACCAATGAGCAGTTCTTC
TRBV27	NA	TRBJ1-6	NA	CASSFSSGNSPLHF	TGTGCCAGCAGTTTCTCCTCAGGGAATTCACCCCTCCACTTT
TRBV6-7	TRBD1	TRBJ1-5	NA	CASSYSLGQGDDQPQHF	TGTGCCAGCAGTTACTCACTGGGACAGGGAGACGATCAGCCCCAGCATTTT
TRBV20-1	NA	TRBJ1-6	few	CSARDQTGSPLHF	TGCAGTGCTAGAGATCAGACGGGTTCACCCCTCCACTTT
TRBV3-1	NA	TRBJ2-3	NA	CASSQVSRPASYTTDTQYF	TGTGCCAGCAGCCAAGTATCCCGCCCAGCCTCTTATACCACAGATACGCAGTATTTT
TRBV3-1	NA	TRBJ1-2	NA	CASSQEGSYYGYTF	TGTGCCAGCAGCCAAGAGGGCAGCTACTATGGCTACACCTTC
TRBV5-6	NA	TRBJ1-2	few	CASSFGSRIEHNYGYTF	TGTGCCAGCAGCTTCGGGTCGCGGATCGAACATAACTATGGCTACACCTTC
TRBV29-1	NA	TRBJ2-5	few	CSVVPRQLETQYF	TGCAGCGTTGTACCCCGGCAGCTGGAGACCCAGTACTTC
TRBV4-2	NA	TRBJ2-2	NA	CASSPVTASTGELFF	TGTGCCAGCAGCCCGGTTACAGCAAGCACCGGGGAGCTGTTTTTT
TRBV4-3	NA	TRBJ1-1	few	CASSQSDGYTEAFF	TGCGCCAGCAGCCAGTCGGACGGGTACACTGAAGCTTTCTTT
TRBV5-5	NA	TRBJ2-4	few	CASSLGALVSTRAKNIQYF	TGTGCCAGCAGCTTGGGAGCTCTCGTCAGCACTAGAGCCAAAAACATTCAGTACTTC
TRBV4-1	NA	TRBJ2-6	NA	CASSPGPDGSSGANVLTF	TGCGCCAGCAGCCCGGGGCCGGACGGGAGCTCTGGGGCCAACGTCCTGACTTTC
TRBV9	TRBD2	TRBJ2-7	NA	CASSVELAGVEQYF	TGTGCCAGCAGCGTAGAACTAGCGGGAGTGGAGCAGTACTTC
TRBV7-3	NA	TRBJ2-2	NA	CASSGGQNTGELFF	TGTGCCAGCAGCGGGGGGCAGAACACCGGGGAGCTGTTTTTT
TRBV29-1	TRBD1	TRBJ2-3	NA	CSVAFGTGGQDTQYF	TGCAGCGTCGCTTTCGGGACAGGGGGCCAAGATACGCAGTATTTT
TRBV4-1	TRBD1	TRBJ1-6	NA	CASSQDSMGQGSSPLHF	TGCGCCAGCAGCCAAGATAGTATGGGACAGGGATCCTCACCCCTCCACTTT
TRBV28	NA	TRBJ1-1	few	CASSFHSVVGAFF	TGTGCCAGCAGTTTCCACTCTGTCGTGGGGGCTTTCTTT
TRBV10-3	NA	TRBJ2-7	NA	CAISEAGTYEQYF	TGTGCCATCAGTGAAGCCGGGACCTACGAGCAGTACTTC
TRBV9	NA	TRBJ1-1	NA	CASSVAAGGVTEAFF	TGTGCCAGCAGCGTAGCCGCGGGGGGGGTTACTGAAGCTTTCTTT
TRBV7-2	TRBD2	TRBJ2-5	NA	CASSFSGGKAQYF	TGTGCCAGCAGCTTTAGCGGGGGGAAGGCCCAGTACTTC
TRBV29-1	TRBD1	TRBJ1-5	NA	CSVWDRGDQPQHF	TGCAGCGTCTGGGACAGGGGCGATCAGCCCCAGCATTTT
TRBV6-5	NA	TRBJ2-1	NA	CASSPSSSSYNEQFF	TGTGCCAGCAGCCCAAGTTCGAGCTCCTACAATGAGCAGTTCTTC
TRBV19	NA	TRBJ2-7	NA	CASSIDRHYEQYF	TGTGCCAGTAGTATAGATCGACACTACGAGCAGTACTTC
TRBV11-3	NA	TRBJ2-1	NA	CASSQNWDSPWREQFF	TGTGCCAGCAGCCAGAACTGGGACTCCCCTTGGCGTGAGCAGTTCTTC
TRBV28	NA	TRBJ2-7	few	CASSHPPVYEQYF	TGTGCCAGCAGCCACCCCCCGGTCTACGAGCAGTACTTC
TRBV12-5	NA	TRBJ2-7	few	CASGSTGDPRQLTYEQYF	TGTGCTAGTGGATCCACAGGTGACCCACGACAATTGACCTACGAGCAGTACTTC
TRBV4-1	NA	TRBJ1-1	NA	CASSRAERSYFF	TGCGCCAGCAGCCGTGCGGAGCGGAGCTATTTCTTT
TRBV12-3/TRBV12-4	TRBD2	TRBJ2-1	few	CASSKTSGAYGEQFF	TGTGCCAGCAGCAAGACTAGCGGGGCTTACGGTGAGCAGTTCTTC
TRBV29-1	NA	TRBJ2-3	few	CSVEFFLNTDTQYF	TGCAGCGTTGAGTTCTTCCTAAACACAGATACGCAGTATTTT
TRBV29-1	NA	TRBJ2-2	few	CSVDDGNTGELFF	TGCAGCGTTGATGACGGAAACACCGGGGAGCTGTTTTTT
TRBV4-1	NA	TRBJ1-2	few	CASSQAFTGNYGYTF	TGCGCCAGCAGCCAAGCCTTCACAGGGAACTATGGCTACACCTTC